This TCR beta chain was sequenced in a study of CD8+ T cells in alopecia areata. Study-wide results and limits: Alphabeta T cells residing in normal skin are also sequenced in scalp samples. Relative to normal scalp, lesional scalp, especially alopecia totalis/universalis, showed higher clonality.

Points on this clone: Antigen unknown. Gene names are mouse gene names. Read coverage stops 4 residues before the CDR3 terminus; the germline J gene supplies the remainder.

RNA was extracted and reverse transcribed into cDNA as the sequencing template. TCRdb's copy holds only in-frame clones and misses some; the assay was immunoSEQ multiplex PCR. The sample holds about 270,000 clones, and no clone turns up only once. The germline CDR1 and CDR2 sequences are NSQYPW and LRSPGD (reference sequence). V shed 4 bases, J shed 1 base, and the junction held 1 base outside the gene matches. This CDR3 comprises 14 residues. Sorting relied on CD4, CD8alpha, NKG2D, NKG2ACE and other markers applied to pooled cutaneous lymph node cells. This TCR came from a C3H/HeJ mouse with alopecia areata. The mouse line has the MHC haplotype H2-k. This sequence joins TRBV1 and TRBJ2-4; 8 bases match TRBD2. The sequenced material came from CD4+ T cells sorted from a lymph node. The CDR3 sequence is CTCSGTGRQNTLYF. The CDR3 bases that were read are TGCACCTGCAGTGGGACTGGGCGTCAAAAC.